This TCR beta chain was sequenced for a study of shared T cell receptors in the human thymus. The repertoire was sequenced with immunoSEQ multiplex PCR; TCRdb's copy has only in-frame clones and lacks some. Here the sample spans hundreds of thousands of clones, approximately 95% being singletons. Sequencing used thymocytes. The TCR originated in a human donor.

The CDR3 loop reads CASSFGTSFSTDTQYF. The CDR3 nucleotides are TGTGCCAGCAGCTTCGGGACTAGCTTTAGCACAGATACGCAGTATTTT. V usage is TRBV7-2 and J usage is TRBJ2-3; TRBD2 aligns across 9 bases. The CDR3 runs to 16 residues. Germline V gene data show CDR1 as SGHTA and CDR2 as FQGNSA. Trimming took 3 bases from V and 0 from J; bases not matched to a gene: 4.